This TCR beta chain was recovered during a study of cytomegalovirus exposure and HLA in healthy donors. Study context: Findings of an earlier analysis included about 120 million unique TCR beta sequences from 180 million or so T cells.

PCR employed 60 Vbeta and 13 Jbeta primers. The data were produced by immunoSEQ multiplex PCR, yet TCRdb's version contains in-frame clones alone and is incomplete. The sample lists 120,000 or so clones; around 70% were seen once. Germline V gene sequence: CDR1 SQVTM, CDR2 ANQGSEA. This CDR3 is 13 amino acids long. Trimming cost V 5 bases and J 1 base, with 8 bases left between them. The sequenced material came from PBMCs. This receptor was taken from a man aged 40-49 years in good health and CMV-seropositive. The rearrangement uses TRBV29-1 and TRBJ2-2, with D unresolved. The CDR3 sequence is CSVITENTGELFF. Written as DNA, the CDR3 is TGCAGCGTTATAACAGAGAACACCGGGGAGCTGTTTTTT.